These 28 T cell receptor beta chains came from one sample sequenced in a study of T cells in Graves' hyperthyroidism and ophthalmopathy. Template material for amplifying TCR beta CDR3 regions consisted of RNA transcripts. The TCR CDR3 first-round RT-PCR relied on the HTBI primer set. TCRdb ran MiXCR on the multiplex PCR reads and lists one entry per CDR3 protein. The repertoire has 45,000 to 60,000 distinct CDR3 sequences, about 50% of them found once; the top ten carry over 10%. The sequencing sample was made of blood. The receptors were gathered from a woman aged 25 to 39 with Graves' ophthalmopathy.

This clonotype was counted between two and nine times. This chain joins TRBV7-6 and TRBJ2-7; no reliable D call. Trimming removed 2 bases from V and 0 bases from J, with 8 bases in between. The CDR3 spans 14 residues. Germline V gene data show CDR1 as SGHVS and CDR2 as FNYEAQ. CDR3 nucleotides: TGTGCCAGCAGCTTAAGCCCGAGCTCCTACGAGCAGTACTTC. This gives the protein CASSLSPSSYEQYF. Full variable domain (remainder filled in from reference TRBV7-6 and TRBJ2-7): GAGVSQSPRYKVTKRGQDVALRCDPISGHVSLYWYRQALGQGPEFLTYFNYEAQQDKSGLPNDRFSAERPEGSISTLTIQRTEQRDSAMYRCASSLSPSSYEQYFGPGTRLTVT.

This clonotype has ten or more counts. The chain links TRBV29-1 to TRBJ1-5, with D hard to call. CDR3 size: 15 residues. CDR1 SQVTM and CDR2 ANQGSEA come from the germline V gene. The ends were cut back, 5 bases at V and 0 bases at J, with 14 bases in the middle. CDR3 amino acids: CSVLTDNNSNQPQHF. For the CDR3, the DNA is TGCAGCGTTCTAACGGATAATAATAGCAATCAGCCCCAGCATTTT. The whole variable domain, remainder taken from reference TRBV29-1 and TRBJ1-5, is SAVISQKPSRDICQRGTSLTIQCQVDSQVTMMFWYRQQPGQSLTLIATANQGSEATYESGFVIDKFPISRPNLTFSTLTVSNMSPEDSSIYLCSVLTDNNSNQPQHFGDGTRLSIL.

In its sample, this clonotype was seen many times. In DNA form, the CDR3 reads TGTGCCTGGAAGGGATTTGAGCAGTTCTTC. Residues: CAWKGFEQFF. The genes are TRBV30 and TRBJ2-1; no firm D call. The germline CDR1 and CDR2 sequences are GTSNPN and SVGIG (reference sequence). V was shortened by 4 bases and J by 9 bases, with 7 bases between the two germline ends. This CDR3 is built from 10 residues.

The sample holds one count of this clonotype. This likely comes from a read error, as the CDR3 has no conserved phenylalanine or tryptophan at its end. The CDR3 sequence: CASSGESGRTGELFS. In DNA form, the CDR3 reads TGTGCCAGCAGCGGAGAGAGCGGGAGGACCGGGGAGCTGTTTTCT. The chain uses TRBV9 and TRBJ2-2; 9 bases align to TRBD2. Germline-derived CDR1 and CDR2 are SGDLS and YYNGEE. This CDR3 contains 15 residues. Trimming cost V 3 bases and J 5 bases; bases outside gene matches: 5.

The CDR3 region has the DNA TGTGCCAGCAGCGAACAGGGAGGGACTTTAACCAATGAGCAGTTCTTC. The encoded protein is CASSEQGGTLTNEQFF. The chain has TRBV25-1 and TRBJ2-1; D perhaps matches TRBD2 (7 bases). The CDR3 has 16 amino acids. Germline CDR1 and CDR2: MGHDK and SYGVNS. V lost 6 bases and J lost 6, with 21 bases in between.

In this sample, this clonotype turned up many times. The chain has TRBV11-2 and TRBJ1-6; no firm D call. Trimming took 3 bases from V and 6 from J, leaving 9 bases between them. This CDR3 region has 14 residues. Germline V CDR1 and CDR2: SGHAT, FQNNGV. In DNA, the CDR3 is TGTGCCAGCAGCTTGGTCGGGCCTAATTCACCCCTCCACTTT. Its translation: CASSLVGPNSPLHF.

The genes are TRBV9 and TRBJ2-3, with D possibly matching TRBD2 (5 bases). V was cut by 6 bases and J by 5 bases, with 13 bases left in between. Germline V gene lookup returns CDR1 SGDLS and CDR2 YYNGEE. There are 13 residues in the CDR3. CDR3 loop: CASTQTTGDTQYF. CDR3 nucleotide sequence: TGTGCCAGCACCCAGACTACCGGAGATACGCAGTATTTT.

V gene TRBV7-9 combines with J gene TRBJ2-7, with D perhaps TRBD1 or TRBD2 (7 bases each). Per germline, CDR1 SEHNR and CDR2 FQNEAQ (reference sequence). V was shortened by 5 bases and J by 3 bases, with 14 bases between the two germline ends. CDR3 length: 14 amino acids. CDR3 in amino acids: CASSPGGGVYEQYF. The CDR3 bases are TGTGCCAGCAGCCCAGGGGGAGGGGTCTACGAGCAGTACTTC.

This clonotype was counted ten times or more. J is TRBJ2-1 and V is TRBV4-2, with D uncertain. The germline V gene encodes CDR1 LGHNA and CDR2 YNFKEQ. V dropped 0 bases and J dropped 14 bases, with 14 bases sitting between them. The CDR3 totals 13 residues. CDR3 sequence reads: CASSQDLGRAEFF. The CDR3 DNA sequence: TGTGCCAGCAGCCAAGACCTTGGACGTGCCGAGTTCTTC.

On this clonotype itself: The junction and the germline gene differ at one end; a read error may be behind it. The chain couples TRBV5-1 to TRBJ1-5; D unclear. Per the germline V gene, CDR1 is SGHRS and CDR2 is YFSETQ. This CDR3 spans 13 amino acids. The CDR3 DNA sequence: TGCGCCAGCAGCGAAGTCCCCAATCAGCCCCGGTATTTT. Amino acid sequence: CASSEVPNQPRYF. Full variable domain (missing parts from reference TRBV5-1 and TRBJ1-5): KAGVTQTPRYLIKTRGQQVTLSCSPISGHRSVSWYQQTPGQGLQFLFEYFSETQRNKGNFPGRFSGRQFSNSRSEMNVSTLELGDSALYLCASSEVPNQPRYFGDGTRLSIL.

This clonotype has at least ten counts. The chain recombines TRBV28 with TRBJ2-5; possibly TRBD1 for D (6 bases). Trimming cost V 5 bases and J 0 bases, with 13 bases left between them. The CDR3 contains 15 residues. Per germline, CDR1 MDHEN and CDR2 SYDVKM. CDR3 bases: TGTGCCAGCAGTCTACCCGGGACATACCAAGAGACCCAGTACTTC. Translation: CASSLPGTYQETQYF.

Of note for this clonotype: The junction differs from germline at one of its ends, possibly a read error. V and J are TRBV7-9 and TRBJ1-4, with D possibly being TRBD1 (6 bases). Germline lookup yields CDR1 SEHNR and CDR2 FQNEAQ (reference sequence). This CDR3 comprises 15 residues. The CDR3 protein is CASGFQGGTNEKLVF. The CDR3 coding sequence is TGTGCCAGCGGCTTTCAAGGGGGGACTAATGAAAAACTGGTTTTT.

As for this clonotype: The junction and the germline gene differ at one end; a read error may be behind it. The V and J genes are TRBV20-1 and TRBJ1-4, with D hard to call. The CDR3 totals 14 residues. Germline V gives CDR1 DFQATT, CDR2 SNEGSKA (reference sequence). CDR3 region: CSAVDVAANEKPFF. DNA for the CDR3: TGCAGTGCGGTAGACGTTGCAGCTAATGAAAAACCGTTTTTT.

This clonotype was recorded at least ten times. This chain uses TRBV19 with TRBJ2-7, with D uncertain. The CDR3 length is 15 residues. The germline gives CDR1 LNHDA, CDR2 SQIVND (reference sequence). V lost 0 bases and J lost 0, with 9 bases in between. CDR3 sequence: CASSIEPAGSYEQYF. CDR3 in DNA: TGTGCCAGTAGTATAGAACCCGCAGGCTCCTACGAGCAGTACTTC.

This clonotype was seen many times. The rearrangement uses TRBV11-1 and TRBJ1-3; D unresolved. V lost 5 bases and J lost 4, with 9 bases in between. CDR1 SGHAT and CDR2 FQDESV come from the germline V gene (reference sequence). The CDR3 has 13 residues. The CDR3 nucleotides read TGTGCCAGCAGCAAGGATCGGGGAAACACCATATATTTT. Translation gives CASSKDRGNTIYF.

A note on this clonotype: In this CDR3 the conserved last residue, phenylalanine or tryptophan, is missing, so a read error is likely. This chain connects TRBV9 to TRBJ2-2, with 9 bases aligning to TRBD1. Germline loops: CDR1 SGDLS, CDR2 YYNGEE. The CDR3 extends over 15 amino acids. The V gene end was trimmed by 5 bases and the J gene end by 5 bases; junction bases not matched to a gene: 7. The CDR3 nucleotides read TGTGCCAGCAGTGGGCCGGGACAGGGAACCGGGGAGCTGTTTCTT. Amino acids: CASSGPGQGTGELFL.

The chain joins TRBV2 to TRBJ1-5, with 7 bases identical to TRBD1. The CDR3 is made up of 15 amino acids. V was pared by 4 bases and J by 0 bases, with 3 bases of the junction left unmatched. Germline CDR1 reads SNHLY; CDR2 reads FYNNEI. In DNA form, the CDR3 reads TGTGCCAGCAGTGTACACAGGGGTAGCAATCAGCCCCAGCATTTT. As protein: CASSVHRGSNQPQHF.

As concerns this clonotype: A read error is likely, as this CDR3 ends without the conserved phenylalanine or tryptophan. The genes are TRBV2 and TRBJ1-1, with D possibly TRBD1 on 6 matching bases. The CDR3 is 14 residues long. The V and J ends lost 4 bases and 5 bases respectively, with 14 bases between them. Germline V gene sequence: CDR1 SNHLY, CDR2 FYNNEI. CDR3 amino acids: CASSGQGSRTEAFI. CDR3 nucleotide sequence: TGTGCCAGCAGTGGTCAGGGGTCCCGGACTGAAGCTTTCATT.

The sample holds many counts of this clonotype. The chain uses TRBV12-3 or TRBV12-4 and TRBJ1-3; D not resolved. Trimming pared 6 bases from V and 0 bases from J, leaving 15 bases between. The CDR3 is 16 residues long. CDR3 protein: CASSSQVPSSGNTIYF. Written as DNA, the CDR3 is TGTGCCAGCAGCTCCCAGGTCCCTAGCTCTGGAAACACCATATATTTT.

At least ten counts were recorded for this clonotype. The rearrangement links TRBV5-1 to TRBJ2-5; TRBD2 matches 8 bases. The CDR3 totals 15 residues. The trim removed 1 base at V and 5 bases at J, leaving 7 bases unmatched. Germline V gives CDR1 SGHRS, CDR2 YFSETQ. In nucleotides, the CDR3 is TGCGCCAGCAGCTTGACTAGCGGCAGGGCGGAGACCCAGTACTTC. Residues: CASSLTSGRAETQYF.

This clonotype was found many times. The rearrangement uses TRBV12-3 or TRBV12-4 and TRBJ2-1; D possibly matches TRBD1 or TRBD2 (6 bases each). V was clipped by 4 bases and J by 7 bases, with 11 bases between them. The CDR3 runs to 13 residues. The CDR3 nucleotides are TGTGCCAGCAGTTCCCGGGGGCCGAATGAGCAGTTCTTC. It is translated as CASSSRGPNEQFF.

This clonotype was counted at least ten times. The chain links TRBV5-1 to TRBJ2-1; TRBD2 agrees at 15 bases. The CDR3 covers 20 residues. Germline V gene data show CDR1 as SGHRS and CDR2 as YFSETQ. V lost 1 base and J lost 4; bases outside the gene matches: 12. The CDR3 bases are TGCGCCAGCAGCTTGCCGACCTGGACTAGCGGGAGGGCGAGGTACAATGAGCAGTTCTTC. It is translated as CASSLPTWTSGRARYNEQFF. Together with reference TRBV5-1 and TRBJ2-1, the CDR3 gives the full variable domain: KAGVTQTPRYLIKTRGQQVTLSCSPISGHRSVSWYQQTPGQGLQFLFEYFSETQRNKGNFPGRFSGRQFSNSRSEMNVSTLELGDSALYLCASSLPTWTSGRARYNEQFFGPGTRLTVL.

The chain carries TRBV7-9 and TRBJ1-3; maybe TRBD1 (5 bases). Trimming left V 4 bases short and J 8 bases short, with 15 bases between. Germline CDR1 and CDR2: SEHNR and FQNEAQ (reference sequence). CDR3 length: 14 amino acids. CDR3 in amino acids: CASSSDQGRDTIYF. In DNA form, the CDR3 reads TGTGCCAGCAGCTCAGATCAGGGTCGGGACACCATATATTTT.

Note on this clonotype: This may come from a read error, since a much larger clone is one base off. The genes are TRBV6-5 and TRBJ1-3, with D possibly being TRBD1 (6 bases). Germline V gives CDR1 MNHEY, CDR2 SVGAGI. The CDR3 spans 16 residues. The V gene lost 9 bases and the J gene lost 1 base, with 19 bases spanning the gap. CDR3: CASKVRQALSGNTIYF. In DNA form, the CDR3 reads TGTGCCAGTAAAGTCAGACAGGCTTTATCTGGAAACACCATATATTTT.

Ten or more counts support this clonotype. The V gene is TRBV29-1, the J gene TRBJ1-1, with D maybe TRBD1 (5 bases). Germline V gene lookup returns CDR1 SQVTM and CDR2 ANQGSEA. Trimming stripped 8 bases from V and 0 bases from J, with 19 bases between. The CDR3 sequence is 15 residues long. CDR3 in amino acids: CSSYDGGRVNTEAFF. The CDR3 nucleotides read TGCAGCTCATACGACGGGGGTCGAGTGAACACTGAAGCTTTCTTT. Full variable domain (rest looked up from reference TRBV29-1 and TRBJ1-1): SAVISQKPSRDICQRGTSLTIQCQVDSQVTMMFWYRQQPGQSLTLIATANQGSEATYESGFVIDKFPISRPNLTFSTLTVSNMSPEDSSIYLCSSYDGGRVNTEAFFGQGTRLTVV.

This clonotype has at least ten counts. The V call is TRBV6-4, the J call TRBJ1-5; 9 positions match TRBD1. The CDR3 length is 14 residues. Germline V CDR1 and CDR2: MRHNA, SNTAGT. Germline trimming cut 6 bases from V and 3 bases from J; bases unmatched to any gene: 3. This chain's CDR3 is CASRGQGINQPQHF. The CDR3, as DNA: TGTGCCAGCAGGGGACAGGGAATCAATCAGCCCCAGCATTTT.

As concerns this clonotype: Here the CDR3 omits its conserved ending phenylalanine or tryptophan, so a read error is the likely source. This chain joins TRBV10-3 and TRBJ1-5; perhaps TRBD1 as D (6 bases). This CDR3 has 16 amino acids. Trimming left V 10 bases short and J 0 bases short, with 19 bases between. CDR1 and CDR2 (germline): ENHRY, SYGVKD. The CDR3, as DNA: TGTGCCAGCAGCCAGGGGCCACTTAGTAGCAATCAGCCCCAGCATATT. Its translation: CASSQGPLSSNQPQHI.

This chain links TRBV7-9 with TRBJ1-1; 9 bases fit TRBD1. The CDR3 contains 16 residues. Germline V lookup: CDR1 SEHNR, CDR2 FQNEAQ (reference sequence). Germline trimming cut 3 bases from V and 14 bases from J; bases unmatched to any gene: 19. The CDR3 DNA reads TGTGCCAGCAGCTTTCACCCGGGACAGGGATGGACTGAGGCGTTCTTT. Translating it yields CASSFHPGQGWTEAFF.